The source of this T cell receptor beta chain is a study of blood T cell repertoires in COVID-19 (TCRdb year 2020). Concerning the study at large: Samples covering the acute and convalescent phases of COVID-19 were provided by collaborators in the United States, Italy and Spain. The material from the prospective study consisted of cDNA or gDNA derived from T cells, B-cell-depleted T cells, or PBMCs. The dataset comprised deeply sampled blood TCRbeta repertoires from subjects exposed to, actively infected with, or recovered from COVID-19. A freely available public database, intended as a resource for researchers studying the immune response to SARS-CoV-2, is where the repertoires were released. The samples were drawn from two sources: the first 160 participants of the ongoing ImmuneRACE study, and some 1,300 subjects contributed by 6 global collaborators. The sample metadata nearly always contained a de-identified subject ID, COVID-19 status, age in years and sex. Where available, HLA class I and class II types were taken from metadata supplied by the sample provider and were not determined by assay-based typing. Study-wide findings and limitations: The quantity of clinical and demographic metadata differed by source and by participant and was supplied without curation.

As concerns this clone: Its binding antigen is unknown. Per-base quality was not reported, and no clone a single base away is much larger than it.

Participants in the prospective study were aged about 18 to 90 years, lived in under 30 United States geographic areas, and enrolled through a virtual design. To assign participants to cohorts, the prospective study relied on clinical history that participants themselves reported in a screening survey and a study questionnaire. ImmuneRACE Cohort 3 recovered participants were defined by two consecutive negative NP/OP PCR tests, healthcare professional clearance, or symptom resolution. Mobile phlebotomists in the prospective study collected whole blood, serum and a nasopharyngeal or oropharyngeal swab from every participant. Over a roughly 2-month period, participants in the prospective study had the option of providing additional blood draws and questionnaires. Before DNA extraction, prospective study blood samples were shipped either frozen or at room temperature. The germline V gene sets CDR1 to KGHDR and CDR2 to SFDVKD. The germline V and J ends show losses of 5 bases and 2 bases respectively, and no gene match explains 7 bases of the junction. From its cysteine to its phenylalanine, the CDR3 spans 15 amino acids. Solely the CDR3 DNA is kept, with 45 bases framed from the first base.

TCRbeta CDR3 regions were amplified from genomic DNA using the immunoSEQ Assay, a bias-controlled multiplex PCR. The original methods were these. The number of nucleated cells in each sample was estimated by amplification of reference gene primers within the assay. Sequence reads were collapsed and filtered to measure the absolute abundance of every unique TCRbeta CDR3 rearrangement. For each sample, productive Simpson clonality was calculated by taking the square root of Simpson's diversity index across productive rearrangements. In its TCRdb copy, this immuneACCESS table keeps in-frame sequences only and misses some clones. Where compared with another copy, unresolved V genes explain less than half of these, and the others have no known cause. The V and J calls and clone size were taken over from that table, and D and trimming were inferred from the DNA. Across this sample there are roughly 500,000 clones, with 88% seen only once. The ten largest make up around 1.9% of the sample.

The clonotype originates from a woman in her thirties or forties who had recovered from COVID-19. The sample comprised PBMCs or T cells enriched from blood (not recorded which). Recombination joined TRBV24-1 with TRBJ2-5; 7 junctional bases match TRBD1. This receptor carries the CDR3 CATSGQGTAQETQYF. The DNA is as follows: TGTGCCACCAGTGGGCAAGGGACAGCACAAGAGACCCAGTACTTC.